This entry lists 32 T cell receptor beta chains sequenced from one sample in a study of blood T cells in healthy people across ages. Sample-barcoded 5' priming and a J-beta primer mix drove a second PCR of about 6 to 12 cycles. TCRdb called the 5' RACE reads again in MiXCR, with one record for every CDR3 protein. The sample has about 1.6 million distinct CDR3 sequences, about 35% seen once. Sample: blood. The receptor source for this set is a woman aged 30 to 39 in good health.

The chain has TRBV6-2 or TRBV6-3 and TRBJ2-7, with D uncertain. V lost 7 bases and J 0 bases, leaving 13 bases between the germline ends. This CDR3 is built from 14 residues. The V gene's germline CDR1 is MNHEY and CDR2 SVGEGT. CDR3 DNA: TGTGCCAGCACCCGAACGACCTACTCCTACGAGCAGTACTTC. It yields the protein CASTRTTYSYEQYF.

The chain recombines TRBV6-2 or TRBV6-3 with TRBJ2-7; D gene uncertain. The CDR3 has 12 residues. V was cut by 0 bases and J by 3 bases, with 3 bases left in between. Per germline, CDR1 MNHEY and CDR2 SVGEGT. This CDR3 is CASSYSFYEQYF. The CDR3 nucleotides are TGTGCCAGCAGTTACTCGTTCTACGAGCAGTACTTC.

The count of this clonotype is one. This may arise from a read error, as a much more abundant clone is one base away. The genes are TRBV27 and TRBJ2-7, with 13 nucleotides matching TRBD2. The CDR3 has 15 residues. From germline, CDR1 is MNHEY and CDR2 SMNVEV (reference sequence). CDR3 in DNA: TGTTCCAGCAGTCCGGGACTAGCGGGAATCTACGAGCAGTACTTC. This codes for CSSSPGLAGIYEQYF.

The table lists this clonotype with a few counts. The CDR3 DNA sequence: TGCGCCAGCAGCTTGATAGGGCCGGATGAGCAGTTCTTC. This gives the protein CASSLIGPDEQFF. The chain couples TRBV5-1 to TRBJ2-1; D gene unclear. CDR1 is SGHRS and CDR2 is YFSETQ in the germline V gene. The length of the CDR3 is 13 residues. V lost 1 base and J lost 8, with 10 bases in between. Supplemented by reference TRBV5-1 and TRBJ2-1, the full variable domain reads KAGVTQTPRYLIKTRGQQVTLSCSPISGHRSVSWYQQTPGQGLQFLFEYFSETQRNKGNFPGRFSGRQFSNSRSEMNVSTLELGDSALYLCASSLIGPDEQFFGPGTRLTVL.

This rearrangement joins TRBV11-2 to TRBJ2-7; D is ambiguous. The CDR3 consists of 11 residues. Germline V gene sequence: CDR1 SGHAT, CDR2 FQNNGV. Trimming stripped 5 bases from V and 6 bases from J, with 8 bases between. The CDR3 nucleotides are TGTGCCAGCAGCGTGAGGTCCGAGCAGTACTTC. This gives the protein CASSVRSEQYF.

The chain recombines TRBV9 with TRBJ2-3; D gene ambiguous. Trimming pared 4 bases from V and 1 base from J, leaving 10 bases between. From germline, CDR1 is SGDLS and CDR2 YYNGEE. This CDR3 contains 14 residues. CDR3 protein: CASSPQPGTDTQYF. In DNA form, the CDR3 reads TGTGCCAGCAGCCCTCAACCGGGCACAGATACGCAGTATTTT.

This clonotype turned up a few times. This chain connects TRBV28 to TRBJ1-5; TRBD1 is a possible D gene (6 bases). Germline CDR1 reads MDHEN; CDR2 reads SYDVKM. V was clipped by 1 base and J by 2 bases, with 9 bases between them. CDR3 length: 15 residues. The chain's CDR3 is CASSLSGEGNQPQHF. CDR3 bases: TGTGCCAGCAGTTTATCAGGGGAGGGCAATCAGCCCCAGCATTTT.

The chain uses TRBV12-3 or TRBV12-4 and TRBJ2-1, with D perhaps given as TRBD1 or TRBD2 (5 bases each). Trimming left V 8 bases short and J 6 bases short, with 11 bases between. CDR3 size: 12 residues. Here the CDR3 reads CASVWGSNEQFF. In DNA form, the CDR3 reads TGTGCCAGCGTGTGGGGGTCCAATGAGCAGTTCTTC.

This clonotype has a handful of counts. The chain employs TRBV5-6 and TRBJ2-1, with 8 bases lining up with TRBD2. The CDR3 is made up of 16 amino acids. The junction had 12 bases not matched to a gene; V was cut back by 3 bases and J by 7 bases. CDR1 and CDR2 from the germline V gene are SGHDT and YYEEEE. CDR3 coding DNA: TGTGCCAGCAGCTCGAGCTTAGGCGGGAGGTGGAATGAGCAGTTCTTC. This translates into CASSSSLGGRWNEQFF.

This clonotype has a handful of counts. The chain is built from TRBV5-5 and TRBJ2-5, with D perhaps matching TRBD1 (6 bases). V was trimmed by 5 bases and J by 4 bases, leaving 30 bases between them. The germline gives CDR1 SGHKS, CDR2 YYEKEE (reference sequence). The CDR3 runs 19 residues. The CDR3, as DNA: TGTGCCAGCAGGCAAGGACAGAGAATACACTACACGCAAAGAGAGACCCAGTACTTC. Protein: CASRQGQRIHYTQRETQYF.

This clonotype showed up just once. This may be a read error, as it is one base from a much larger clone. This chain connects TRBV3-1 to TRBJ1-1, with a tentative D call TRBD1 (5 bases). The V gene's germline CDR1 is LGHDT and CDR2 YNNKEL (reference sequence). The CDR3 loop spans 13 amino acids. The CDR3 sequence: CASTVQGGTETFF. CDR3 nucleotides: TGTGCCAGCACGGTTCAGGGTGGAACTGAAACTTTCTTT.

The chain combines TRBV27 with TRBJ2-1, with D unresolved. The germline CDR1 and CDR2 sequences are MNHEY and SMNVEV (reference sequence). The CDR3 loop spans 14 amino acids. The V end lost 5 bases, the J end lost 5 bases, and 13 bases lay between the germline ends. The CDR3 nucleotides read TGTGCCAGCAGTCCACACGGTGCCGACAATGAGCAGTTCTTC. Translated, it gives CASSPHGADNEQFF.

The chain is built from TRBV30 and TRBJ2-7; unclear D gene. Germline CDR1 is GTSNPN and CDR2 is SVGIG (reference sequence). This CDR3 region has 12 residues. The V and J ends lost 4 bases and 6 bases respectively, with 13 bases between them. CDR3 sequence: CAWTAPFGEQYF. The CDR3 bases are TGTGCCTGGACCGCCCCCTTCGGCGAGCAGTACTTC. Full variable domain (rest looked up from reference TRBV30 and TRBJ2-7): SQTIHQWPATLVQPVGSPLSLECTVEGTSNPNLYWYRQAAGRGLQLLFYSVGIGQISSEVPQNLSASRPQDRQFILSSKKLLLSDSGFYLCAWTAPFGEQYFGPGTRLTVT.

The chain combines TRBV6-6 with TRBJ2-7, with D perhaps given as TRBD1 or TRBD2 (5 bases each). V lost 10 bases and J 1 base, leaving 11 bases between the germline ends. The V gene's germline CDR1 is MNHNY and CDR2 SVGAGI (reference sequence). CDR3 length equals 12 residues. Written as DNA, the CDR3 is TGTGCCACCGACAGCGGATCCTACGAGCAGTACTTC. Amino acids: CATDSGSYEQYF.

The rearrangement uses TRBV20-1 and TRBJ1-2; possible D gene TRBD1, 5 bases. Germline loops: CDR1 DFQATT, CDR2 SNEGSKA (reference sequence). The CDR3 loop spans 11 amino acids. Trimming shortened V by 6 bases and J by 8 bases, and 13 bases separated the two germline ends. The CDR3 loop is CSAGGSRGYTF. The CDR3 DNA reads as TGCAGTGCCGGGGGTTCGAGAGGCTACACCTTC.

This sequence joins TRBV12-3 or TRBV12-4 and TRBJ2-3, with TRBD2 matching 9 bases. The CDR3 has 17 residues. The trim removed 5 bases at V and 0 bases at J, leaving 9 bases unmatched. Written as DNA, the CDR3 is TGTGCCAGCAGTGTCCTAGCGGGGAGCCCGAGCACAGATACGCAGTATTTT. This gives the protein CASSVLAGSPSTDTQYF.

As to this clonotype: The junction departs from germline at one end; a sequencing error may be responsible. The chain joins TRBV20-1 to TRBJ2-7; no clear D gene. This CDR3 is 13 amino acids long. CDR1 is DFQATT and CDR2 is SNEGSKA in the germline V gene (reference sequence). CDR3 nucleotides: TGCAGTGCTAGGCCGGGCTTTACCTACGGGCAGTACTTC. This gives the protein CSARPGFTYGQYF.

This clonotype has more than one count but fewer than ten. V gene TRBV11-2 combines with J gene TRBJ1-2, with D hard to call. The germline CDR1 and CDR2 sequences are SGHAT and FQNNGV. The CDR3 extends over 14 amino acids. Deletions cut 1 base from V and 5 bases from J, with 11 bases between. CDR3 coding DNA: TGTGCCAGCAGCTTAGGAGGACTTCTTTATGGCTACACCTTC. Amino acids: CASSLGGLLYGYTF.

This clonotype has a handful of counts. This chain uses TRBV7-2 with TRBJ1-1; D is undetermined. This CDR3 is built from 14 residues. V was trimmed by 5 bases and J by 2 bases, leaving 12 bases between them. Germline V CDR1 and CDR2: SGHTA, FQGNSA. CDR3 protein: CASSQRTGNTEAFF. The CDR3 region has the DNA TGTGCCAGCAGCCAGAGGACCGGTAACACTGAAGCTTTCTTT. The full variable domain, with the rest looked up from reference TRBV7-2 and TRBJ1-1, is GAGVSQSPSNKVTEKGKDVELRCDPISGHTALYWYRQSLGQGLEFLIYFQGNSAPDKSGLPSDRFSAERTGGSVSTLTIQRTQQEDSAVYLCASSQRTGNTEAFFGQGTRLTVV.

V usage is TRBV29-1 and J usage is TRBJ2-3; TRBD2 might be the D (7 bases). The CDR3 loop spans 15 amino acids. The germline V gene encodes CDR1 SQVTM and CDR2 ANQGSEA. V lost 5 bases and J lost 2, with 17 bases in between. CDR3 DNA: TGCAGCGTTTACTGGCGGGGGCAGTACACAGATACGCAGTATTTT. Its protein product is CSVYWRGQYTDTQYF.

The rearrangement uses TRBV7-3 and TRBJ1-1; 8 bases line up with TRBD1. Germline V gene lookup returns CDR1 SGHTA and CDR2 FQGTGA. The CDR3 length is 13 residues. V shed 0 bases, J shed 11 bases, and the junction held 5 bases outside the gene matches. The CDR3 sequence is CASSLTGTGGAFF. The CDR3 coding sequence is TGTGCCAGCAGCTTAACGGGGACAGGTGGGGCTTTCTTT.

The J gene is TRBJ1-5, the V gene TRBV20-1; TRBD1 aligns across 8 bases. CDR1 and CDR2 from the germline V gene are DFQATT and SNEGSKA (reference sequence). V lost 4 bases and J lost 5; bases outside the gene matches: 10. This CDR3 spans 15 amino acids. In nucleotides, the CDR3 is TGCAGTGCTATTAACTCCGACAGGGGATATCAGCCCCAGCATTTT. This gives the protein CSAINSDRGYQPQHF.

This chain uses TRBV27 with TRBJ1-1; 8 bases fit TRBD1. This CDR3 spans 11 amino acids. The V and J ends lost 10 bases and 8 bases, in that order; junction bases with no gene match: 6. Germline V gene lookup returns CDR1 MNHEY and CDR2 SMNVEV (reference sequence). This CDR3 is CATRGRLEAFF. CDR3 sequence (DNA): TGTGCCACCAGGGGGCGGTTGGAAGCTTTCTTT.

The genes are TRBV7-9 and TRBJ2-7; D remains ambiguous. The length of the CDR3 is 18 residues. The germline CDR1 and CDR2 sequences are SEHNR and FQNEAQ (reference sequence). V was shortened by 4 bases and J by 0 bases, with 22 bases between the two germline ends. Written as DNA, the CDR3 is TGTGCCAGCAGCTCAATTGTGGAAGTCCGAGCAGGCTCCTACGAGCAGTACTTC. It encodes CASSSIVEVRAGSYEQYF.

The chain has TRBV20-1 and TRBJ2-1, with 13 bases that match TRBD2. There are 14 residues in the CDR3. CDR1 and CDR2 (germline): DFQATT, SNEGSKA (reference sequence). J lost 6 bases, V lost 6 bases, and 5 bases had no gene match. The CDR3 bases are TGCAGTGCCCAGACTAGCGGGAGGATCAATGAGCAGTTCTTC. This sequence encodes CSAQTSGRINEQFF.

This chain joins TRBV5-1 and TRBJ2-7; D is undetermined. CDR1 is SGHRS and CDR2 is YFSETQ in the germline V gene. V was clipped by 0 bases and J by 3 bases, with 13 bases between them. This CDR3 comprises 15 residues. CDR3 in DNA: TGCGCCAGCAGCTTGGCGTGGCAGGCCCACTACGAGCAGTACTTC. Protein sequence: CASSLAWQAHYEQYF.

CDR3 sequence reads: CASSWGINTGELFF. CDR3 sequence (DNA): TGTGCCAGCAGTTGGGGGATCAACACCGGGGAGCTGTTTTTT. The V gene is TRBV6-2 or TRBV6-3, the J gene TRBJ2-2, with D perhaps being TRBD1 or TRBD2 (5 bases each). Germline CDR1 MNHEY, CDR2 SVGEGT. This CDR3 is built from 14 residues. Trimming removed 4 bases at V and 2 bases at J, with 8 bases between.

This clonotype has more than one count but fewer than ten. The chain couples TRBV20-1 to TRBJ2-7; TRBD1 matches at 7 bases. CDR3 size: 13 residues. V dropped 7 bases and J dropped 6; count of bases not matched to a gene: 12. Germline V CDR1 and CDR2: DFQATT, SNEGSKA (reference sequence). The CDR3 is CSVYDRAVGEQYF. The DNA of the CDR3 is TGCAGTGTCTACGACAGGGCTGTCGGCGAGCAGTACTTC.

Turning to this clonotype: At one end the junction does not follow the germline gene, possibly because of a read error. This CDR3 is CASGQTDFSSYEQYF. As DNA, the CDR3 is TGCGCCAGCGGCCAAACAGACTTCAGCTCCTACGAGCAGTACTTC. The chain links TRBV4-1 to TRBJ2-7; D not resolved. The CDR3 consists of 15 residues. Looked up from germline, CDR1 is MGHRA and CDR2 is YSYEKL.

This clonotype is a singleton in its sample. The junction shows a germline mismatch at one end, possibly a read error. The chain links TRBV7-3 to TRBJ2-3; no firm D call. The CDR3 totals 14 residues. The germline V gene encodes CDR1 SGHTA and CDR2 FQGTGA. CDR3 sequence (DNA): TGTGCCTGCAGCTTAAATCCTAGCACAGATACGCAGTATTTT. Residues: CACSLNPSTDTQYF.

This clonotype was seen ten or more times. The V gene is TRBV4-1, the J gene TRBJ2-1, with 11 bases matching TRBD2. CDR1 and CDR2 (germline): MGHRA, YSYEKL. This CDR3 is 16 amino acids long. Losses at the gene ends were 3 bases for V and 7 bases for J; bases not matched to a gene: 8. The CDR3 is CASSQGRTSGWNEQFF. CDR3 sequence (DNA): TGCGCCAGCAGCCAGGGACGGACTAGCGGGTGGAATGAGCAGTTCTTC.

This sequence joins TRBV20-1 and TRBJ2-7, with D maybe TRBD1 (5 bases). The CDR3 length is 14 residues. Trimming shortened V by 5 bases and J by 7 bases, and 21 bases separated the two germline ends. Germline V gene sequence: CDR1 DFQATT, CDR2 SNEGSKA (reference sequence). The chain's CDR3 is CSAVTLWGYNEQYF. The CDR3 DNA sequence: TGCAGTGCTGTGACACTCTGGGGCTACAATGAGCAGTACTTC.